A single sample is the source of the 22 T cell receptor beta chains below, sequenced in a study of Tregs in tolerant kidney transplant recipients. Profiling relied on immunoSEQ multiplex PCR, and the TCRdb table lists in-frame clones only, not all of them. The sample holds roughly 70,000 clones, roughly 84% seen once. Sequenced sample: CD4+ T cells from blood. The receptors here all came from a human donor in good health.

This clone was recorded only once. This chain joins TRBV2 and TRBJ2-5, with D perhaps TRBD2 (6 bases). From germline, CDR1 is SNHLY and CDR2 FYNNEI. The CDR3 sequence is 16 residues long. V lost 3 bases and J lost 5, with 19 bases in between. CDR3 region: CASSEIGRGKEETQYF. Here the CDR3 DNA reads TGTGCCAGCAGTGAGATAGGACGGGGGAAGGAGGAGACCCAGTACTTC.

This clone was picked up one time. The gene calls are TRBV7-2 and TRBJ2-7; TRBD2 matches at 11 bases. From germline, CDR1 is SGHTA and CDR2 FQGNSA. The CDR3 is made up of 18 amino acids. With V trimmed by 4 bases and J by 7 bases, 18 bases remained unmatched. CDR3 loop: CASSSRRSGLAGLWEQYF. The CDR3, as DNA: TGTGCCAGCAGCTCACGCCGATCTGGACTAGCGGGTTTATGGGAGCAGTACTTC.

The rearrangement joins TRBV6-5 to TRBJ2-4; D may correspond to TRBD1 or TRBD2 (7 bases each). The CDR3 extends over 15 amino acids. Trimming shortened V by 6 bases and J by 9 bases, and 21 bases separated the two germline ends. CDR1 and CDR2 (germline): MNHEY, SVGAGI. The DNA for the CDR3 is TGTGCCAGCAGCTCCAGGGGGGGGGCCCTAGGCATTCAGTACTTC. This sequence encodes CASSSRGGALGIQYF.

On this clone: Its ends do not fully match the called genes, so a read error is possible. The chain uses TRBV7-2 and TRBJ2-7, with 12 bases lining up with TRBD1. This CDR3 has 14 residues. CDR1 is SGHTA, CDR2 FQGNSA, per germline. CDR3 in amino acids: CASSSGQGARRRDF. The CDR3 DNA sequence: TGTGCCAGCAGCTCGGGACAGGGGGCGCGGCGCCGAGACTTC.

On this clone itself: The sample holds other DNA sequences that translate to the same CDR3. The genes are TRBV4-1 and TRBJ1-5; no clear D. Germline loops: CDR1 MGHRA, CDR2 YSYEKL. The V end was cut by 1 base, the J end by 2 bases, with 3 bases between. The CDR3 is made up of 13 amino acids. The CDR3 region is CASSQGGNQPQHF. In DNA, the CDR3 is TGCGCCAGCAGCCAAGGAGGCAATCAGCCCCAGCATTTT.

V gene TRBV19 combines with J gene TRBJ1-2; TRBD1 matches 8 bases. Germline CDR1 LNHDA, CDR2 SQIVND (reference sequence). V lost 3 bases, J lost 6 bases, and 12 bases stayed unmatched. The CDR3 sequence is 16 residues long. The CDR3 loop reads CASSIPIGQGSNGYTF. In DNA, the CDR3 is TGTGCCAGTAGTATCCCAATTGGACAGGGAAGCAATGGCTACACCTTC.

The gene calls are TRBV4-1 and TRBJ1-5; 7 bases are a match to TRBD1. The germline V gene encodes CDR1 MGHRA and CDR2 YSYEKL. V shed 3 bases, J shed 0 bases, and the junction held 8 bases outside the gene matches. The CDR3 extends over 17 amino acids. This CDR3 reads CASSHPGQEISNQPQHF. The DNA for the CDR3 is TGCGCCAGCAGCCACCCCGGACAGGAGATTAGCAATCAGCCCCAGCATTTT.

This rearrangement joins TRBV5-1 to TRBJ1-5, with D possibly TRBD1 on 6 matching bases. This CDR3 is built from 14 residues. V lost 2 bases to trimming and J lost 9 bases, with 15 bases between them. Looked up from germline, CDR1 is SGHRS and CDR2 is YFSETQ. This chain's CDR3 is CASSLGQPGAPQHF. Here the CDR3 DNA reads TGCGCCAGCAGCTTAGGACAGCCCGGGGCGCCCCAGCATTTT.

The rearrangement links TRBV18 to TRBJ2-1; D is unresolved. CDR1 is KGHSH and CDR2 is LQKENI in the germline V gene. This CDR3 is built from 18 residues. Trimming cost V 3 bases and J 0 bases, with 18 bases left between them. CDR3 in DNA: TGTGCCAGCTCACCCGTCTATAGGACGGGCAGCTCCTACAATGAGCAGTTCTTC. This translates into CASSPVYRTGSSYNEQFF.

The rearrangement links TRBV5-1 to TRBJ2-3, with D possibly called TRBD1 or TRBD2 (7 bases each). Germline assignment: CDR1 SGHRS and CDR2 YFSETQ. The V end was cut by 4 bases, the J end by 2 bases, with 17 bases between. The CDR3 sequence is 16 residues long. The CDR3 here is CASSLAGDRNTDTQYF. The CDR3, as DNA: TGCGCCAGCAGCCTGGCGGGGGACAGAAACACAGATACGCAGTATTTT.

The chain uses TRBV19 and TRBJ2-7, with D hard to call. With 3 bases removed from V and 2 bases from J, the gap between germline ends came to 14 bases. Germline V gives CDR1 LNHDA, CDR2 SQIVND (reference sequence). The length of the CDR3 is 15 residues. The CDR3 spells CASSIEPVGAYEQYF. CDR3 sequence (DNA): TGTGCCAGTAGTATTGAGCCGGTTGGAGCCTACGAGCAGTACTTC.

The rearrangement links TRBV6-5 to TRBJ1-2, with D tentatively TRBD1 (5 bases). The CDR3 is 12 residues long. Germline values: CDR1 MNHEY, CDR2 SVGAGI. V lost 6 bases and J lost 8, with 13 bases in between. CDR3 protein: CASRGGRRGYTF. The CDR3 DNA is TGTGCCAGCAGGGGGGGACGGAGAGGCTACACCTTC.

The CDR3 sequence: CASSLLFGEQYF. The CDR3 bases are TGTGCCAGCAGCCTGTTGTTTGGCGAGCAGTACTTC. J is TRBJ2-7 and V is TRBV7-2; D call uncertain. The CDR3 sequence is 12 residues long. The germline gives CDR1 SGHTA, CDR2 FQGNSA. Between the trimmed V and J ends, which lost 5 bases and 6 bases, there was a span of 11 bases.

The chain combines TRBV7-8 with TRBJ2-7; weak D call: TRBD2 (5 bases). The germline gives CDR1 SGHVS, CDR2 FQNEAQ. V was trimmed by 0 bases and J by 3 bases, leaving 15 bases between them. The CDR3 totals 16 residues. CDR3 in amino acids: CASSLAGSGSVYEQYF. The CDR3 DNA sequence: TGTGCCAGCAGCTTAGCGGGTTCGGGGTCTGTCTACGAGCAGTACTTC.

This chain joins TRBV18 and TRBJ1-5; perhaps TRBD1 as D (6 bases). The length of the CDR3 is 17 residues. Germline V gene lookup returns CDR1 KGHSH and CDR2 LQKENI. Trimming removed 1 base from V and 4 bases from J, with 17 bases in between. In nucleotides, the CDR3 is TGTGCCAGCTCACCACTTAACGGGGGCGCGGGTAATCAGCCCCAGCATTTT. This encodes CASSPLNGGAGNQPQHF.

The chain recombines TRBV6-5 with TRBJ1-1, with D possibly TRBD1 on 5 matching bases. With 6 bases removed from V and 0 bases from J, the gap between germline ends came to 11 bases. Germline V lookup: CDR1 MNHEY, CDR2 SVGAGI. The CDR3 contains 14 residues. Written as DNA, the CDR3 is TGTGCCAGCAGGCGGGACGGATTGAACACTGAAGCTTTCTTT. As protein: CASRRDGLNTEAFF.

This chain connects TRBV19 to TRBJ2-7; TRBD1 is a possible D gene (5 bases). CDR3 length: 15 residues. V lost 3 bases and J lost 4, with 16 bases in between. CDR1 LNHDA and CDR2 SQIVND come from the germline V gene (reference sequence). The CDR3 DNA is TGTGCCAGTAGTATGGGCAGGGATCAGGGTTACGAGCAGTACTTC. It is translated as CASSMGRDQGYEQYF.

The gene calls are TRBV2 and TRBJ2-5, with 12 bases aligning to TRBD2. Germline lookup yields CDR1 SNHLY and CDR2 FYNNEI. The V segment lost 5 bases and the J segment 2 bases; nucleotides outside the gene matches: 6. CDR3 length: 16 residues. In DNA, the CDR3 is TGTGCCAGCAGTCAACTACTAGCGGGGGGTCAAGAGACCCAGTACTTC. It encodes CASSQLLAGGQETQYF.

The rearrangement uses TRBV19 and TRBJ1-2, with D perhaps TRBD1 (5 bases). Per the germline V gene, CDR1 is LNHDA and CDR2 is SQIVND (reference sequence). The V and J ends lost 0 bases and 1 base respectively, with 18 bases between them. The CDR3 is 18 amino acids. CDR3 in amino acids: CASSIDGTELGFNYGYTF. Here the CDR3 DNA reads TGTGCCAGTAGTATAGACGGGACCGAACTCGGGTTTAACTATGGCTACACCTTC.

The rearrangement uses TRBV27 and TRBJ2-1; 9 bases match TRBD2. Trimming cost V 2 bases and J 8 bases; bases outside gene matches: 4. In germline, CDR1 is MNHEY, CDR2 SMNVEV (reference sequence). The CDR3 contains 14 residues. As DNA, the CDR3 is TGTGCCAGCAGTTTAAGCGGGGGGAGGGATGAGCAGTTCTTC. Encoded protein: CASSLSGGRDEQFF.

The V and J genes are TRBV20-1 and TRBJ1-2; D is ambiguous. The CDR3 contains 11 residues. CDR1 is DFQATT, CDR2 SNEGSKA, per germline (reference sequence). With 0 bases removed from V and 11 bases from J, the gap between germline ends came to 10 bases. CDR3 in amino acids: CSARDISDYTF. CDR3 in DNA: TGCAGTGCTAGAGATATTAGCGATTACACCTTC.

The chain combines TRBV14 with TRBJ2-2; D is unresolved. The V gene's germline CDR1 is SGHDN and CDR2 FVKESK. This CDR3 has 13 residues. Trimming took off 3 bases at V and 4 bases at J, with 6 bases between the two ends. This chain's CDR3 is CASSHEGTGELFF. The CDR3 DNA is TGTGCCAGCAGCCACGAAGGCACCGGGGAGCTGTTTTTT.